This entry lists 21 T cell receptor beta chains sequenced from one sample in a study of cytomegalovirus exposure and HLA in healthy donors. Vbeta (60) and Jbeta (13) primers were used in the PCR. Profiled with immunoSEQ multiplex PCR; TCRdb holds only in-frame clones, not every one. Of fewer than 150,000 clones in the sample, around 70% were seen once. The sequenced material came from PBMCs. The receptor set was obtained from a woman aged 30 to 39 in good health and CMV-seronegative.

The chain has TRBV28 and TRBJ1-1; D unclear. Germline values: CDR1 MDHEN, CDR2 SYDVKM. The V and J ends lost 5 bases and 6 bases respectively, with 16 bases between them. This CDR3 comprises 14 residues. The CDR3 region is CASSPHGGRSEAFF. The CDR3 coding sequence is TGTGCCAGCAGTCCACACGGAGGGAGGTCTGAAGCTTTCTTT.

This clone has just a few counts. The chain links TRBV7-2 to TRBJ1-5; unclear D gene. The CDR3 is 15 residues long. V lost 5 bases to trimming and J lost 4 bases, with 15 bases between them. Germline loops: CDR1 SGHTA, CDR2 FQGNSA. Here the CDR3 DNA reads TGTGCCAGCAGCCCACCTGGTGGCGGGAATCAGCCCCAGCATTTT. Protein product: CASSPPGGGNQPQHF.

V gene TRBV6-5 combines with J gene TRBJ2-3; D is unresolved. Trimming pared 9 bases from V and 0 bases from J, leaving 10 bases between. The germline CDR1 and CDR2 sequences are MNHEY and SVGAGI. This CDR3 contains 13 residues. CDR3: CASTQRSTDTQYF. Here the CDR3 DNA reads TGTGCCAGTACTCAGCGCAGCACAGATACGCAGTATTTT.

The gene calls are TRBV2 and TRBJ2-5, with a tentative D call TRBD2 (6 bases). Germline CDR1 SNHLY, CDR2 FYNNEI. The V and J ends lost 2 bases and 5 bases respectively, with 15 bases between them. The length of the CDR3 is 15 residues. The CDR3 DNA reads as TGTGCCAGCAGTGAATTCTCGGGGGACGGGGAGACCCAGTACTTC. Amino acid sequence: CASSEFSGDGETQYF.

The chain couples TRBV7-2 to TRBJ2-1; D might be TRBD1 (5 bases). CDR1 and CDR2 from the germline V gene are SGHTA and FQGNSA. The V end was cut by 4 bases, the J end by 2 bases, with 12 bases between. The CDR3 spans 15 residues. The CDR3 is CASSSQGRTYNEQFF. The CDR3 DNA follows: TGTGCCAGCAGCTCGCAGGGTAGGACCTACAATGAGCAGTTCTTC.

This clone was recorded only once. The genes are TRBV5-6 and TRBJ2-7, with 7 bases identical to TRBD1. Unmatched junction bases numbered 7, after V lost 0 bases and J lost 4 bases. This CDR3 contains 15 residues. CDR1 is SGHDT and CDR2 is YYEEEE in the germline V gene. CDR3 amino acids: CASSLVGTDLYEQYV. For the CDR3, the DNA is TGTGCCAGCAGCTTGGTAGGGACAGATTTATACGAGCAGTACGTC.

V usage is TRBV11-3 and J usage is TRBJ2-5; 7 nucleotides line up with TRBD2. In germline, CDR1 is SGHNT, CDR2 YENEEA. Trimming at V came to 0 bases and at J to 11 bases, leaving 9 bases not matched to a gene. The CDR3 totals 14 residues. The CDR3 DNA reads as TGTGCCAGCAGCTTAGATCGGGGGGTCCGGGAGCAGTACTTC. Its protein is CASSLDRGVREQYF. Combining the CDR3 with reference TRBV11-3 and TRBJ2-5 gives the whole variable domain EAGVVQSPRYKIIEKKQPVAFWCNPISGHNTLYWYLQNLGQGPELLIRYENEEAVDDSQLPKDRFSAERLKGVDSTLKIQPAELGDSAVYLCASSLDRGVREQYFGPGTRLLVL.

The J gene is TRBJ2-3, the V gene TRBV11-2; D is uncertain. Germline-derived CDR1 and CDR2 are SGHAT and FQNNGV. Trimming took 3 bases from V and 10 from J, leaving 8 bases between them. This CDR3 has 11 amino acids. For the CDR3, the DNA is TGTGCCAGCAGCTTCCCTCTCCCGCAGTATTTT. Translating gives CASSFPLPQYF.

The chain is built from TRBV5-6 and TRBJ2-2, with D possibly matching TRBD2 (5 bases). CDR3 length: 13 residues. The V gene lost 2 bases and the J gene lost 6 bases, with 8 bases spanning the gap. Germline V gene sequence: CDR1 SGHDT, CDR2 YYEEEE. In nucleotides, the CDR3 is TGTGCCAGCAGCTTCTCGCGGGCCGGGGAGCTGTTTTTT. It yields the protein CASSFSRAGELFF.

The rearrangement joins TRBV4-1 to TRBJ1-4, with D possibly TRBD1 on 6 matching bases. The CDR3 has 15 residues. The V gene lost 4 bases and the J gene lost 5 bases, with 14 bases spanning the gap. Germline CDR1 is MGHRA and CDR2 is YSYEKL. DNA of the CDR3: TGCGCCAGCAGCCGCTCCGGGACACAGAATGAAAAACTGTTTTTT. Protein product: CASSRSGTQNEKLFF.

The chain couples TRBV7-9 to TRBJ1-6; D possibly corresponds to TRBD1 (5 bases). Germline V gives CDR1 SEHNR, CDR2 FQNEAQ (reference sequence). Trimming shortened V by 2 bases and J by 8 bases, and 13 bases separated the two germline ends. The CDR3 totals 15 residues. In DNA, the CDR3 is TGTGCCAGCAGCTTATCGAAAGGGGTGGATTCACCCCTCCACTTT. It yields the protein CASSLSKGVDSPLHF.

Remarks on this clone: At the DNA level, this CDR3 is encoded by other sequences in the same sample as well. The chain links TRBV6-5 to TRBJ2-7, with D possibly being TRBD2 (5 bases). The V end lost 2 bases, the J end lost 0 bases, and 11 bases lay between the germline ends. The CDR3 length is 15 residues. In germline, CDR1 is MNHEY, CDR2 SVGAGI. The CDR3 region has the DNA TGTGCCAGCAGTTACGAAGCGGTCCCCTCCTACGAGCAGTACTTC. Translation gives CASSYEAVPSYEQYF.

V usage is TRBV19 and J usage is TRBJ1-5, with 12 bases fitting TRBD1. V gave up 9 bases and J gave up 7 bases; unmatched junction bases: 13. The CDR3 runs to 16 residues. Germline V CDR1 and CDR2: LNHDA, SQIVND (reference sequence). CDR3 sequence reads: CASSHMGQGAGQPQHF. CDR3 in DNA: TGTGCCAGCAGTCATATGGGACAGGGGGCCGGACAGCCCCAGCATTTT.

The chain recombines TRBV9 with TRBJ2-5; TRBD1 aligns across 9 bases. The CDR3 is made up of 14 amino acids. The V and J ends lost 6 bases and 5 bases, in that order; junction bases with no gene match: 8. Germline V gene sequence: CDR1 SGDLS, CDR2 YYNGEE. The CDR3 nucleotides read TGTGCCAGCACCCGGACAGGGGCGTTCGAGACCCAGTACTTC. Translating gives CASTRTGAFETQYF.

The rearrangement joins TRBV9 to TRBJ2-7; TRBD2 matches 13 bases. The germline V gene encodes CDR1 SGDLS and CDR2 YYNGEE. V dropped 0 bases and J dropped 5; count of bases not matched to a gene: 14. CDR3 length: 19 residues. In DNA form, the CDR3 reads TGTGCCAGCAGCGTAGCCCCTGTGGGACTAGCGGGGCCCGGGCACGAGCAGTACTTC. Translated, it gives CASSVAPVGLAGPGHEQYF.

Notes on this clone: The sample has other DNA sequences that encode this CDR3 too. This sequence joins TRBV6-5 and TRBJ1-3; D not certain. V was clipped by 0 bases and J by 0 bases, with 6 bases between them. CDR1 is MNHEY and CDR2 is SVGAGI in the germline V gene. This CDR3 is built from 15 residues. The CDR3 is CASSYSSLSGNTIYF. The CDR3 region has the DNA TGTGCCAGCAGTTACTCGAGTCTCTCTGGAAACACCATATATTTT.

The chain links TRBV18 to TRBJ2-3, with TRBD1 identical over 10 bases. The CDR3 has 19 amino acids. Germline V CDR1 and CDR2: KGHSH, LQKENI. V lost 0 bases and J lost 1; bases outside the gene matches: 10. CDR3 DNA sequence: TGTGCCAGCTCACCACCAATAGACAGGGGGCATTTCGGCACAGATACGCAGTATTTT. It translates to CASSPPIDRGHFGTDTQYF.

The V gene is TRBV30, the J gene TRBJ2-5; D remains ambiguous. The V end lost 4 bases, the J end lost 4 bases, and 7 bases lay between the germline ends. The CDR3 loop spans 11 amino acids. The germline gives CDR1 GTSNPN, CDR2 SVGIG (reference sequence). Here the CDR3 reads CAWNSRETQYF. CDR3 nucleotides: TGTGCCTGGAACAGCAGAGAGACCCAGTACTTC.

The V gene is TRBV2, the J gene TRBJ1-4; the match to TRBD1 covers 11 bases. In germline, CDR1 is SNHLY, CDR2 FYNNEI. The CDR3 is 18 residues long. The V gene end was trimmed by 6 bases and the J gene end by 1 base; junction bases not matched to a gene: 10. DNA for the CDR3: TGTGCCAGCAGACCCGGGACAGGGGGTAGTCTAACTAATGAAAAACTGTTTTTT. Amino acids: CASRPGTGGSLTNEKLFF.

This clone turned up a few times. The chain joins TRBV25-1 to TRBJ2-7; 9 nucleotides line up with TRBD1. The trim removed 9 bases at V and 4 bases at J, leaving 10 bases unmatched. Germline values: CDR1 MGHDK, CDR2 SYGVNS. The length of the CDR3 is 14 residues. Here the CDR3 reads CASTPRDREYEQYF. In nucleotides, the CDR3 is TGTGCCAGTACACCTCGGGACAGGGAGTACGAGCAGTACTTC.

This clone has a single count. The rearrangement links TRBV7-9 to TRBJ2-1, with D hard to call. This CDR3 contains 15 residues. Germline CDR1 and CDR2: SEHNR and FQNEAQ (reference sequence). V dropped 5 bases and J dropped 6 bases, with 17 bases sitting between them. The CDR3 DNA follows: TGTGCCAGCAGCCCGAAAGCTCTTTCTGGCAATGAGCAGTTCTTC. Translated, it gives CASSPKALSGNEQFF. The full variable domain, with the rest looked up from reference TRBV7-9 and TRBJ2-1, is DTGVSQNPRHKITKRGQNVTFRCDPISEHNRLYWYRQTLGQGPEFLTYFQNEAQLEKSRLLSDRFSAERPKGSFSTLEIQRTEQGDSAMYLCASSPKALSGNEQFFGPGTRLTVL.